The following is a TCR beta chain sequence with its context. The repertoire was sequenced with immunoSEQ multiplex PCR; TCRdb's copy has only in-frame clones and lacks some. The sample has approximately 76,000 clones; roughly 94% are singletons. The data are from a study of OX40 agonist ivuxolimab in advanced cancers. The germline CDR1 and CDR2 sequences are LGHNA and YSLEER. V shed 2 bases and J shed 4 bases, with 17 bases lying between them. The CDR3 has 16 amino acids. This receptor was taken from an adult with an advanced solid tumor such as melanoma, head and neck, liver or kidney cancer. The V and J genes are TRBV4-3 and TRBJ1-1; D is undetermined. The material sequenced was CD4+ or CD8+ T cells sorted from blood, taken in a trial of the OX40 agonist ivuxolimab. The CDR3 is CASSQSGLSYGTEAFF. The DNA for the CDR3 is TGCGCCAGCAGCCAAAGTGGATTATCGTACGGCACTGAAGCTTTCTTT.